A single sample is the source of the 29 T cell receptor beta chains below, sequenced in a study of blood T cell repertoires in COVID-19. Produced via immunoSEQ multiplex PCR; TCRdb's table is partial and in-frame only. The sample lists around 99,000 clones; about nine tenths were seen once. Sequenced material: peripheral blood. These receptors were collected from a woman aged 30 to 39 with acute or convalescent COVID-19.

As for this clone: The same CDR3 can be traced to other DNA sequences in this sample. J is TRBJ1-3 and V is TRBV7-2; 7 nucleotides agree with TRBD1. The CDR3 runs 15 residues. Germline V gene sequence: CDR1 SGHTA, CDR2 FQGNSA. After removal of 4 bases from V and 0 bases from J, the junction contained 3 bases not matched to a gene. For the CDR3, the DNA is TGTGCCAGCAGCTCCAGACAGGGCTCTGGAAACACCATATATTTT. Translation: CASSSRQGSGNTIYF.

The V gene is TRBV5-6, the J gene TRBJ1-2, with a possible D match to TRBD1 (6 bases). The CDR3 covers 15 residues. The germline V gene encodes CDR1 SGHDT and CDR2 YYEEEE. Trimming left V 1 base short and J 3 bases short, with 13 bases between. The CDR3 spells CASSLLGRGDYGYTF. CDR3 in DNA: TGTGCCAGCAGCTTGTTAGGCAGGGGTGACTATGGCTACACCTTC.

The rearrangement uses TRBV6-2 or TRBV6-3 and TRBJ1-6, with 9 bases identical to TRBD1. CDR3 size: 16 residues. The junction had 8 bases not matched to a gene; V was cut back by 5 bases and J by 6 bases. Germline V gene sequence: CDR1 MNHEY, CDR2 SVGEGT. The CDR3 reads CASSPKSTGGNSPLHF. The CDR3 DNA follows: TGTGCCAGCAGTCCCAAATCGACAGGGGGTAATTCACCCCTCCACTTT.

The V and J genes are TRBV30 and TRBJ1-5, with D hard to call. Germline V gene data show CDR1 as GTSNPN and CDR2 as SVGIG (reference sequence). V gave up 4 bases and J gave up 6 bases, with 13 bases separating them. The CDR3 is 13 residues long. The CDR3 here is CAWTGNEIQPQHF. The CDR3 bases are TGTGCCTGGACGGGAAACGAGATTCAGCCCCAGCATTTT.

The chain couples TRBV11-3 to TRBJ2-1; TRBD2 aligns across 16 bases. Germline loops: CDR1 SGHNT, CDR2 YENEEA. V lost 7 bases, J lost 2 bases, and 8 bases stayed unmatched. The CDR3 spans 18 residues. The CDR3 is CASTAGTSGGATYNEQFF. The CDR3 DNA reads TGTGCCAGCACCGCCGGGACTAGCGGGGGGGCCACCTACAATGAGCAGTTCTTC. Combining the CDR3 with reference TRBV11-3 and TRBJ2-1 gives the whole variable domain EAGVVQSPRYKIIEKKQPVAFWCNPISGHNTLYWYLQNLGQGPELLIRYENEEAVDDSQLPKDRFSAERLKGVDSTLKIQPAELGDSAVYLCASTAGTSGGATYNEQFFGPGTRLTVL.

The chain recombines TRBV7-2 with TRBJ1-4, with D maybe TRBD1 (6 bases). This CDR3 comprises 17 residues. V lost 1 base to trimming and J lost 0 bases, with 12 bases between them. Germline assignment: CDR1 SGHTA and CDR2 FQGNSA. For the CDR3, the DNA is TGTGCCAGCAGCTTAGAGACAGGTCGGGCAACTAATGAAAAACTGTTTTTT. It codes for CASSLETGRATNEKLFF.

The CDR3 nucleotides are TGTGCCATCAGTGCTACAGGGGGCGTTCATGGCTACACCTTC. Protein product: CAISATGGVHGYTF. The chain has TRBV10-3 and TRBJ1-2; 9 bases align to TRBD1. V was clipped by 4 bases and J by 6 bases; unmatched bases: 6. The CDR3 loop spans 14 amino acids. The germline V gene encodes CDR1 ENHRY and CDR2 SYGVKD.

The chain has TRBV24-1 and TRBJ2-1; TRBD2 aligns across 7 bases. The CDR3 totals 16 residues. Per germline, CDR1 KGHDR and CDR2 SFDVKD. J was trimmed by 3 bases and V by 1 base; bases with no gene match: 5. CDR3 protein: CATSDFGLGDYNEQFF. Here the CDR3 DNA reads TGTGCCACCAGTGATTTTGGACTAGGGGACTACAATGAGCAGTTCTTC.

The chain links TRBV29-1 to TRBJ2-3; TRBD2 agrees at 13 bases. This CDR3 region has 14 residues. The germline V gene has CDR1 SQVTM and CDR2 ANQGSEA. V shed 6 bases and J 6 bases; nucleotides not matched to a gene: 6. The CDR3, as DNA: TGCAGCGTAGGGACTAGCGGGGCGAGGGATACGCAGTATTTT. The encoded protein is CSVGTSGARDTQYF.

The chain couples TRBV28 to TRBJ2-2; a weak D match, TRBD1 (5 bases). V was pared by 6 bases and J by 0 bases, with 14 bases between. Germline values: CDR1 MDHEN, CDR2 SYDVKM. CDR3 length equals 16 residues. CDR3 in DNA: TGTGCCAGCAGATCACTTCAGGGAACGAACACCGGGGAGCTGTTTTTT. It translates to CASRSLQGTNTGELFF.

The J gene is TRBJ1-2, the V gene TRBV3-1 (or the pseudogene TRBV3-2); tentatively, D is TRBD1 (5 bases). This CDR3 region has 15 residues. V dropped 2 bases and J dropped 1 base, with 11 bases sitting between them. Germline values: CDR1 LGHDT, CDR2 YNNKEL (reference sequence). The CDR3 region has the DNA TGTGCCAGCAGCCAATCAGGGCTTGATAACTATGGCTACACCTTC. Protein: CASSQSGLDNYGYTF.

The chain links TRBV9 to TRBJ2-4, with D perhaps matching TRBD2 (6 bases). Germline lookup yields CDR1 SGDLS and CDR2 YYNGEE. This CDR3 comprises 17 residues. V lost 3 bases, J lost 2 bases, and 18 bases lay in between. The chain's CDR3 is CASSGGPETSPKNIQYF. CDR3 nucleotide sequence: TGTGCCAGCAGCGGAGGCCCCGAAACTAGCCCCAAAAACATTCAGTACTTC.

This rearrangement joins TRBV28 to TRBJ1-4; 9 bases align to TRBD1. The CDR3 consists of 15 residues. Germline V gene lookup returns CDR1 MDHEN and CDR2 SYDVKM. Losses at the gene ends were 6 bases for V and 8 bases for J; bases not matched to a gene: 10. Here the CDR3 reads CASSDRDRVDEKLFF. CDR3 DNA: TGTGCCAGCAGCGACCGGGACAGGGTAGACGAAAAACTGTTTTTT. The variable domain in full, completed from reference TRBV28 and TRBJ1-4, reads DVKVTQSSRYLVKRTGEKVFLECVQDMDHENMFWYRQDPGLGLRLIYFSYDVKMKEKGDIPEGYSVSREKKERFSLILESASTNQTSMYLCASSDRDRVDEKLFFGSGTQLSVL.

CDR3 sequence: CASSVLSEETQYF. CDR3 DNA: TGTGCCAGCAGCGTTTTATCCGAAGAGACCCAGTACTTC. The genes are TRBV9 and TRBJ2-5; D gene unclear. The CDR3 consists of 13 residues. Trimming shortened V by 2 bases and J by 3 bases, and 8 bases separated the two germline ends. Germline CDR1 SGDLS, CDR2 YYNGEE.

The CDR3 sequence: CASSLMDRDGYEQYF. CDR3 sequence (DNA): TGTGCCAGCAGCTTAATGGACAGGGATGGCTACGAGCAGTACTTC. This chain uses TRBV7-3 with TRBJ2-7; 8 bases are shared with TRBD1. The CDR3 extends over 15 amino acids. The germline CDR1 and CDR2 sequences are SGHTA and FQGTGA. V lost 1 base, J lost 3 bases, and 5 bases stayed unmatched.

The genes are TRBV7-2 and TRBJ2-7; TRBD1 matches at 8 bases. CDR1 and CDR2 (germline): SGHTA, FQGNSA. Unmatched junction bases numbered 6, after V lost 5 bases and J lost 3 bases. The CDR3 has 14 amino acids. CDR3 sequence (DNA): TGTGCCAGCAGCCAGGGGGCGGGTTACTACGAGCAGTACTTC. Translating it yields CASSQGAGYYEQYF.

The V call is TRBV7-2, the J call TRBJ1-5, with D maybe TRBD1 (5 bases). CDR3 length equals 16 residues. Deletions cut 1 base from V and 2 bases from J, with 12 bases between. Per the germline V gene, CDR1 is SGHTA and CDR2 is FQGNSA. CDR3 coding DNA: TGTGCCAGCAGCTTAGTTGTCGTCAGGGGCAATCAGCCCCAGCATTTT. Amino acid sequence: CASSLVVVRGNQPQHF.

The CDR3: CASKRELRYQETQYF. The CDR3 DNA reads as TGTGCCAGCAAGCGGGAGTTACGTTACCAAGAGACCCAGTACTTC. The V and J genes are TRBV6-6 and TRBJ2-5; 8 bases fit TRBD2. CDR3 size: 15 residues. CDR1 and CDR2 (germline): MNHNY, SVGAGI (reference sequence). Germline trimming cut 7 bases from V and 0 bases from J; bases unmatched to any gene: 7.

CDR3 sequence: CASSQVPTLDEQYF. The CDR3 region has the DNA TGTGCCAGCAGCCAAGTTCCGACTCTGGACGAGCAGTACTTC. This chain links TRBV14 with TRBJ2-7; D gene unclear. Trimming took off 1 base at V and 5 bases at J, with 12 bases between the two ends. From germline, CDR1 is SGHDN and CDR2 FVKESK. This CDR3 has 14 residues.

The CDR3 DNA reads as TGCGCCAGCAGCTTGGTTGCGGACAGAAGACAGAATTCACCCCTCCACTTT. Translating gives CASSLVADRRQNSPLHF. This chain uses TRBV5-1 with TRBJ1-6; tentatively, D is TRBD1 (6 bases). The CDR3 length is 17 residues. The ends were cut back, 0 bases at V and 7 bases at J, with 17 bases in the middle. Per the germline V gene, CDR1 is SGHRS and CDR2 is YFSETQ. Full variable domain (remainder filled in from reference TRBV5-1 and TRBJ1-6): KAGVTQTPRYLIKTRGQQVTLSCSPISGHRSVSWYQQTPGQGLQFLFEYFSETQRNKGNFPGRFSGRQFSNSRSEMNVSTLELGDSALYLCASSLVADRRQNSPLHFGNGTRLTVT.

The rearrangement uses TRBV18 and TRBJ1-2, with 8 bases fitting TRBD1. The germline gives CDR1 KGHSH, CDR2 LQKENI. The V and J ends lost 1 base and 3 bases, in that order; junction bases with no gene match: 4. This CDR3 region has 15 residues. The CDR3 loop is CASSPLDRDDYGYTF. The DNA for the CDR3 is TGTGCCAGCTCACCACTGGACAGGGATGACTATGGCTACACCTTC.

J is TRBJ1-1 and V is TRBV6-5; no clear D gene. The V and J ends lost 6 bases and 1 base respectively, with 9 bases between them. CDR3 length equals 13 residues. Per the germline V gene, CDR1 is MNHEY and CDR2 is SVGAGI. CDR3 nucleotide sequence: TGTGCCAGCAGGTTTACAGAGAACACTGAAGCTTTCTTT. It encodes CASRFTENTEAFF.

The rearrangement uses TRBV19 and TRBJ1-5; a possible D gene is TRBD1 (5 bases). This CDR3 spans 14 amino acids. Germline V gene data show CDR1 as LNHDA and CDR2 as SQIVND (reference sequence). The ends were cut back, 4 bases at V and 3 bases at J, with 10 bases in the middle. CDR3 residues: CASSTGGLNQPQHF. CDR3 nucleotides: TGTGCCAGTAGTACCGGGGGACTCAATCAGCCCCAGCATTTT.

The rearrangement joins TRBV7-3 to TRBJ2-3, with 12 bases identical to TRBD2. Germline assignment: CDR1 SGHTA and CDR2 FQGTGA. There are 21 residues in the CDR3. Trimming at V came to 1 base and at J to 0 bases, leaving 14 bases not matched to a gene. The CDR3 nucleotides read TGTGCCAGCAGCTTAAAGACTAGCGGGGGCCCGGTCCCCCATAGCACAGATACGCAGTATTTT. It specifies CASSLKTSGGPVPHSTDTQYF.

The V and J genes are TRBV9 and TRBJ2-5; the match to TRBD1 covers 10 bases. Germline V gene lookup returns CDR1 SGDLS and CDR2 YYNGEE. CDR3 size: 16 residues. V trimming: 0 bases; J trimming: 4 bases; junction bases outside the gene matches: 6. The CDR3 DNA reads TGTGCCAGCAGCGTAGGGGACAGGGGCCTGGCAGAGACCCAGTACTTC. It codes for CASSVGDRGLAETQYF.

CDR3 loop: CASSLVGTTNTEAFF. CDR3 nucleotide sequence: TGTGCCAGCAGCTTAGTTGGGACAACGAACACTGAAGCTTTCTTT. This chain connects TRBV7-6 to TRBJ1-1; D might be TRBD1 (6 bases). This CDR3 spans 15 amino acids. V was cut by 1 base and J by 1 base, with 10 bases left in between. Germline V gene sequence: CDR1 SGHVS, CDR2 FNYEAQ.

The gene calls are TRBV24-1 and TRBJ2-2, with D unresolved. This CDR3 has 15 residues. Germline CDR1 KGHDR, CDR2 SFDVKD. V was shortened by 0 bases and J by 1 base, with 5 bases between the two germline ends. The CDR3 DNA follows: TGTGCCACCAGTGATTTGCGAGGGAACACCGGGGAGCTGTTTTTT. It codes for CATSDLRGNTGELFF.

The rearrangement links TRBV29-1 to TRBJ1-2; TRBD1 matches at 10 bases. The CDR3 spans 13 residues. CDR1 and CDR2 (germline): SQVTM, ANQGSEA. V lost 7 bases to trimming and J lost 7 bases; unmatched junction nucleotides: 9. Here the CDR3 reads CSARDRGLRGYTF. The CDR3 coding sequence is TGCAGCGCAAGAGACAGGGGGCTCCGTGGCTACACCTTC.

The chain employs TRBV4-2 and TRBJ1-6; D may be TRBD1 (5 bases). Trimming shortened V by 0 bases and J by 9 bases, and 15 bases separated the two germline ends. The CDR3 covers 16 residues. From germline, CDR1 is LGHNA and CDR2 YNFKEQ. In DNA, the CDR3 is TGTGCCAGCAGCCAAGATTTGGAGGTCGGGGGTTCACCCCTCCACTTT. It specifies CASSQDLEVGGSPLHF.